These 24 T cell receptor beta chains came from one sample sequenced in a study of blood T cell repertoires in COVID-19. Clones were read by immunoSEQ multiplex PCR, and TCRdb kept only the in-frame ones, dropping some. The data show over 200,000 clones, with under 90% seen just once and about a sixth held by the top ten. Sequencing was carried out using PBMCs or T cells enriched from blood (not recorded which). These receptors originate from a man in his late teens or twenties who had recovered from COVID-19.

This clone was seen a single time. V gene TRBV27 combines with J gene TRBJ2-7; D possibly corresponds to TRBD2 (6 bases). The V and J ends lost 2 bases and 5 bases respectively, with 10 bases between them. Germline CDR1 is MNHEY and CDR2 is SMNVEV (reference sequence). The CDR3 is 13 amino acids. CDR3 nucleotides: TGTGCCAGCAGTTTAGGAGGGTTGGACGAGCAGTACTTC. This gives the protein CASSLGGLDEQYF.

The CDR3 region is CASSLGLGGGETQYF. In DNA form, the CDR3 reads TGTGCCAGCAGTTTAGGTCTCGGGGGTGGGGAGACCCAGTACTTC. V gene TRBV28 combines with J gene TRBJ2-5, with D maybe TRBD2 (6 bases). CDR1 and CDR2 (germline): MDHEN, SYDVKM. CDR3 length equals 15 residues. The ends were cut back, 2 bases at V and 5 bases at J, with 15 bases in the middle.

The chain couples TRBV5-1 to TRBJ2-3, with 11 bases that match TRBD2. The CDR3 is 15 amino acids. V gave up 0 bases and J gave up 6 bases; unmatched junction bases: 3. The germline V gene encodes CDR1 SGHRS and CDR2 YFSETQ. The DNA of the CDR3 is TGCGCCAGCAGCTTGGAACTAGCGGGAGTCGATACGCAGTATTTT. The encoded protein is CASSLELAGVDTQYF. Variable domain in full (rest from reference TRBV5-1 and TRBJ2-3): KAGVTQTPRYLIKTRGQQVTLSCSPISGHRSVSWYQQTPGQGLQFLFEYFSETQRNKGNFPGRFSGRQFSNSRSEMNVSTLELGDSALYLCASSLELAGVDTQYFGPGTRLTVL.

The chain uses TRBV6-2 or TRBV6-3 and TRBJ1-1; D remains unclear. V lost 0 bases, J lost 4 bases, and 12 bases lay in between. There are 15 residues in the CDR3. Germline V gene lookup returns CDR1 MNHEY and CDR2 SVGEGT. CDR3 bases: TGTGCCAGCAGTTACTCGATGCGGCCGGGCACTGAAGCTTTCTTT. Its translation: CASSYSMRPGTEAFF.

The CDR3 here is CASSTTGGVGYTF. The CDR3 DNA sequence: TGTGCCAGCAGCACGACAGGGGGCGTAGGCTACACCTTC. V and J are TRBV6-6 and TRBJ1-2; 10 nucleotides match TRBD1. With 6 bases clipped from V and 8 bases from J, the junction kept 6 bases outside the gene matches. Per germline, CDR1 MNHNY and CDR2 SVGAGI (reference sequence). There are 13 residues in the CDR3.

V is TRBV5-4 and J is TRBJ2-5, with 7 bases identical to TRBD1. This CDR3 is built from 14 residues. Germline assignment: CDR1 SGHNT and CDR2 YYREEE (reference sequence). Trimming cost V 5 bases and J 1 base; bases outside gene matches: 5. The DNA for the CDR3 is TGTGCCAGCAGTTCGGGACAGCGCCAAGAGACCCAGTACTTC. Protein sequence: CASSSGQRQETQYF.

The chain uses TRBV27 and TRBJ1-4; D gene ambiguous. Germline V gives CDR1 MNHEY, CDR2 SMNVEV (reference sequence). V gave up 4 bases and J gave up 3 bases, with 12 bases separating them. This CDR3 is 15 amino acids long. CDR3 coding DNA: TGTGCCAGCAGTTCCCGGATCGGGGCTAATGAAAAACTGTTTTTT. It is translated as CASSSRIGANEKLFF.

The chain carries TRBV3-1 (or the pseudogene TRBV3-2) and TRBJ2-3; possible D gene TRBD2, 5 bases. The germline gives CDR1 LGHDT, CDR2 YNNKEL (reference sequence). The CDR3 length is 16 residues. Trimming took off 0 bases at V and 4 bases at J, with 14 bases between the two ends. The CDR3 sequence is CASSQEGVGGSDTQYF. The CDR3 region has the DNA TGTGCCAGCAGCCAAGAAGGAGTTGGAGGTTCAGATACGCAGTATTTT.

The V gene is TRBV30, the J gene TRBJ2-1; 9 bases fit TRBD2. CDR1 is GTSNPN and CDR2 is SVGIG in the germline V gene (reference sequence). V trimming: 2 bases; J trimming: 4 bases; junction bases outside the gene matches: 9. CDR3 size: 16 residues. CDR3 DNA sequence: TGTGCCTGGAGTCATCCCGGGACTAGCCGGTACAATGAGCAGTTCTTC. As protein: CAWSHPGTSRYNEQFF.

The J gene is TRBJ2-2, the V gene TRBV29-1, with 7 positions matching TRBD1. Per germline, CDR1 SQVTM and CDR2 ANQGSEA. V shed 6 bases and J 4 bases; nucleotides not matched to a gene: 8. CDR3 length equals 14 residues. In DNA, the CDR3 is TGCAGCGTCGATGACAGGGTAACCACCGGGGAGCTGTTTTTT. Translated, it gives CSVDDRVTTGELFF.

The genes are TRBV6-5 and TRBJ2-5; D is perhaps TRBD2 (5 bases). Germline CDR1 and CDR2: MNHEY and SVGAGI. CDR3 length: 13 amino acids. Between the trimmed V and J ends, which lost 4 bases and 3 bases, there was a span of 9 bases. The CDR3 DNA reads as TGTGCCAGCAGTTCCCCCGGGGAAGAGACCCAGTACTTC. Amino acid sequence: CASSSPGEETQYF.

This rearrangement joins TRBV9 to TRBJ2-1, with 9 bases aligning to TRBD2. Germline V gives CDR1 SGDLS, CDR2 YYNGEE. The CDR3 is made up of 15 amino acids. The V and J ends lost 2 bases and 9 bases, in that order; junction bases with no gene match: 9. The CDR3 here is CASSVAGSGGFEQFF. As DNA, the CDR3 is TGTGCCAGCAGCGTTGCGGGTAGCGGGGGTTTTGAGCAGTTCTTC. Full variable domain (outside the CDR3, taken from reference TRBV9 and TRBJ2-1): DSGVTQTPKHLITATGQRVTLRCSPRSGDLSVYWYQQSLDQGLQFLIQYYNGEERAKGNILERFSAQQFPDLHSELNLSSLELGDSALYFCASSVAGSGGFEQFFGPGTRLTVL.

The chain has TRBV27 and TRBJ1-2, with D possibly TRBD1 on 5 matching bases. The CDR3 is 15 residues long. V lost 4 bases and J lost 3, with 15 bases in between. Germline V gives CDR1 MNHEY, CDR2 SMNVEV (reference sequence). The CDR3 here is CASSSTWGGDYGYTF. For the CDR3, the DNA is TGTGCCAGCAGTTCTACTTGGGGGGGAGACTATGGCTACACCTTC.

The chain uses TRBV5-4 and TRBJ2-5, with 9 bases lining up with TRBD1. The CDR3 covers 15 residues. Germline V gene sequence: CDR1 SGHNT, CDR2 YYREEE (reference sequence). Unmatched junction bases numbered 6, after V lost 4 bases and J lost 2 bases. The DNA for the CDR3 is TGTGCCAGCAGCCTGGGACAGGGATTTCAAGAGACCCAGTACTTC. Translating it yields CASSLGQGFQETQYF.

V is TRBV18 and J is TRBJ1-3; no clear D. The ends were cut back, 8 bases at V and 0 bases at J, with 14 bases in the middle. The CDR3 contains 15 residues. Germline loops: CDR1 KGHSH, CDR2 LQKENI. CDR3 coding DNA: TGTGCCAGCACCCGAGAAGAAACCTCTGGAAACACCATATATTTT. Protein product: CASTREETSGNTIYF. Complete variable domain (other parts from reference TRBV18 and TRBJ1-3): NAGVMQNPRHLVRRRGQEARLRCSPMKGHSHVYWYRQLPEEGLKFMVYLQKENIIDESGMPKERFSAEFPKEGPSILRIQQVVRGDSAAYFCASTREETSGNTIYFGEGSWLTVV.

The V call is TRBV10-3, the J call TRBJ2-5; 11 bases match TRBD1. The CDR3 runs 14 residues. Germline V gives CDR1 ENHRY, CDR2 SYGVKD. Trimming removed 8 bases from V and 4 bases from J; junction bases left unmatched: 6. The CDR3 reads CAIGGQGARETQYF. The CDR3 coding sequence is TGTGCCATCGGAGGACAGGGGGCGAGAGAGACCCAGTACTTC.

The chain couples TRBV3-1 (or the pseudogene TRBV3-2) to TRBJ1-1; TRBD1 aligns across 9 bases. After removal of 4 bases from V and 6 bases from J, the junction contained 3 bases not matched to a gene. CDR3 length: 13 amino acids. Germline loops: CDR1 LGHDT, CDR2 YNNKEL (reference sequence). CDR3 in DNA: TGTGCCAGCAGCCGGGACAGGGTCTCTGAAGCTTTCTTT. Translating gives CASSRDRVSEAFF.

This chain connects TRBV7-8 to TRBJ2-2; 9 bases fit TRBD1. Germline values: CDR1 SGHVS, CDR2 FQNEAQ. The V gene end was trimmed by 2 bases and the J gene end by 1 base; junction bases not matched to a gene: 5. This CDR3 contains 17 residues. CDR3 nucleotides: TGTGCCAGCAGCTTAACCTGGACAGGGGAGAACACCGGGGAGCTGTTTTTT. This encodes CASSLTWTGENTGELFF.

The CDR3: CASSETAMNTEAFF. DNA of the CDR3: TGTGCCAGCAGCGAGACAGCAATGAACACTGAAGCTTTCTTT. The gene calls are TRBV25-1 and TRBJ1-1; tentative D call: TRBD1 (5 bases). V was clipped by 6 bases and J by 0 bases, with 11 bases between them. The CDR3 loop spans 14 amino acids. The germline CDR1 and CDR2 sequences are MGHDK and SYGVNS.

This chain links TRBV27 with TRBJ2-1; D uncertain. Germline values: CDR1 MNHEY, CDR2 SMNVEV (reference sequence). The CDR3 contains 16 residues. The V gene lost 0 bases and the J gene lost 1 base, with 10 bases spanning the gap. The CDR3 nucleotides are TGTGCCAGCAGTTTATCCGGAGTACCTTCCTACAATGAGCAGTTCTTC. Its protein is CASSLSGVPSYNEQFF.

This chain uses TRBV11-2 with TRBJ2-2; 9 nucleotides align to TRBD2. In germline, CDR1 is SGHAT, CDR2 FQNNGV. V shed 2 bases, J shed 5 bases, and the junction held 6 bases outside the gene matches. The CDR3 spans 16 residues. The chain's CDR3 is CASSLFVTSGTGELFF. The DNA for the CDR3 is TGTGCCAGCAGCTTATTCGTAACTAGCGGGACCGGGGAGCTGTTTTTT.

The chain uses TRBV27 and TRBJ2-2, with D tentatively TRBD2 (6 bases). V lost 11 bases and J 1 base, leaving 23 bases between the germline ends. There are 17 residues in the CDR3. The germline V gene has CDR1 MNHEY and CDR2 SMNVEV (reference sequence). CDR3 in DNA: TGTGCCGGGCCTCGGCGAGGGACTTCGGAGAACACCGGGGAGCTGTTTTTT. Translated, it gives CAGPRRGTSENTGELFF.

This chain links TRBV19 with TRBJ2-7, with a tentative D call TRBD2 (7 bases). This CDR3 has 14 amino acids. The ends were cut back, 5 bases at V and 3 bases at J, with 14 bases in the middle. Germline CDR1 is LNHDA and CDR2 is SQIVND (reference sequence). CDR3 region: CASSPRGAHYEQYF. The CDR3 DNA follows: TGTGCCAGTAGTCCCCGGGGGGCCCACTACGAGCAGTACTTC.

The chain links TRBV2 to TRBJ1-5; D perhaps matches TRBD1 (6 bases). The CDR3 extends over 16 amino acids. CDR1 is SNHLY, CDR2 FYNNEI, per germline. The V end was cut by 5 bases, the J end by 0 bases, with 14 bases between. The CDR3 bases are TGTGCCAGCAGTTTAGACAGGATTTATAGCAATCAGCCCCAGCATTTT. Amino acid sequence: CASSLDRIYSNQPQHF.